Below, 29 T cell receptor beta chains from the same sample are listed, as sequenced in a study of blood T cell repertoires in COVID-19. Libraries were prepared by immunoSEQ multiplex PCR; TCRdb keeps only in-frame clonotypes and omits some of them. The sample has a few hundred thousand clones, roughly 85% seen once. Sequencing used peripheral blood. Source of these receptors: a man in his fifties or sixties who had recovered from COVID-19.

The chain combines TRBV18 with TRBJ2-2, with D perhaps matching TRBD1 (5 bases). The germline V gene encodes CDR1 KGHSH and CDR2 LQKENI. V was shortened by 1 base and J by 6 bases, with 12 bases between the two germline ends. The CDR3 spans 15 residues. The chain's CDR3 is CASSPRAQGSGELFF. CDR3 nucleotides: TGTGCCAGCTCACCACGTGCCCAGGGTTCCGGGGAGCTGTTTTTT.

This clone was observed a few times. This chain links TRBV28 with TRBJ1-2; TRBD1 is a possible D gene (5 bases). Per the germline V gene, CDR1 is MDHEN and CDR2 is SYDVKM. Trimming stripped 2 bases from V and 2 bases from J, with 9 bases between. The CDR3 covers 14 residues. CDR3 coding DNA: TGTGCCAGCAGTTTACTATACAGGAACTATGGCTACACCTTC. This sequence encodes CASSLLYRNYGYTF.

This rearrangement joins TRBV7-8 to TRBJ2-7, with TRBD2 matching 8 bases. V shed 3 bases, J shed 4 bases, and the junction held 8 bases outside the gene matches. Per germline, CDR1 SGHVS and CDR2 FQNEAQ. This CDR3 has 15 amino acids. The CDR3 is CASSFRGGYGYEQYF. CDR3 DNA sequence: TGTGCCAGCAGCTTTCGGGGGGGGTACGGTTACGAGCAGTACTTC.

The rearrangement uses TRBV10-3 and TRBJ2-3; 9 bases match TRBD1. Per the germline V gene, CDR1 is ENHRY and CDR2 is SYGVKD. This CDR3 comprises 13 residues. V was clipped by 6 bases and J by 5 bases; unmatched bases: 3. The CDR3 reads CAISRTGEDTQYF. As DNA, the CDR3 is TGTGCCATCAGCCGGACAGGGGAAGATACGCAGTATTTT.

This chain joins TRBV7-2 and TRBJ2-7; D is unresolved. The CDR3 is made up of 16 amino acids. Germline CDR1 and CDR2: SGHTA and FQGNSA. V lost 5 bases and J 0 bases, leaving 17 bases between the germline ends. The CDR3 region is CASSLPPTRSSYEQYF. In DNA form, the CDR3 reads TGTGCCAGCAGCCTTCCCCCAACTCGGAGCTCCTACGAGCAGTACTTC.

The CDR3 DNA reads TGTGCCAGCAGTGACTCTTCGGGGTTCAATGAGCAGTTCTTC. Translation: CASSDSSGFNEQFF. This chain joins TRBV6-4 and TRBJ2-1, with TRBD2 as a possible D gene (5 bases). The CDR3 is made up of 14 amino acids. V was shortened by 0 bases and J by 6 bases, with 9 bases between the two germline ends. The germline V gene encodes CDR1 MRHNA and CDR2 SNTAGT.

V and J are TRBV5-6 and TRBJ2-2; 8 nucleotides agree with TRBD1. This CDR3 has 16 amino acids. Per the germline V gene, CDR1 is SGHDT and CDR2 is YYEEEE. V gave up 4 bases and J gave up 4 bases; unmatched junction bases: 9. The CDR3, as DNA: TGTGCCAGCAGCCTTCCAGGGGGCGCAAGCACCGGGGAGCTGTTTTTT. The encoded protein is CASSLPGGASTGELFF.

The chain links TRBV21-1 to TRBJ2-6; the table's D call of TRBD1 was not tested on the DNA. TRBV21-1 is shown as a pseudogene. This CDR3 region has 19 residues. As DNA, the CDR3 is TGTGCCAGCAGCAGTTTCCGGGACAGGGGGTGGGCTGGGGCCAACGTCCTGACTTTC. Encoded protein: CASSSFRDRGWAGANVLTF.

J is TRBJ2-1 and V is TRBV30; possible D gene TRBD2, 5 bases. This CDR3 spans 12 amino acids. V was shortened by 4 bases and J by 9 bases, with 13 bases between the two germline ends. The V gene's germline CDR1 is GTSNPN and CDR2 SVGIG (reference sequence). The CDR3 DNA sequence: TGTGCCTGGACCATAGGACTTGCTGAGCAGTTCTTC. Translation gives CAWTIGLAEQFF.

The chain carries TRBV3-1 (or the pseudogene TRBV3-2) and TRBJ1-3, with D tentatively TRBD1 (5 bases). V gave up 0 bases and J gave up 4 bases, with 10 bases separating them. CDR1 and CDR2 (germline): LGHDT, YNNKEL (reference sequence). This CDR3 has 15 residues. The chain's CDR3 is CASSQDLGVGNTIYF. As DNA, the CDR3 is TGTGCCAGCAGCCAAGATTTAGGGGTAGGAAACACCATATATTTT.

The chain has TRBV12-3 or TRBV12-4 and TRBJ2-1; D perhaps matches TRBD2 (6 bases). CDR3 length equals 12 residues. Deletions cut 7 bases from V and 4 bases from J, with 8 bases between. The CDR3 reads CASMGGYNEQFF. The CDR3 coding sequence is TGTGCCAGCATGGGGGGATACAATGAGCAGTTCTTC.

The CDR3 protein is CASSSTSGILADTQYF. The CDR3 bases are TGCGCCAGCAGCTCGACTAGCGGCATCCTTGCAGATACGCAGTATTTT. The chain carries TRBV5-1 and TRBJ2-3; 9 nucleotides agree with TRBD2. The germline CDR1 and CDR2 sequences are SGHRS and YFSETQ. J was trimmed by 4 bases and V by 3 bases; bases with no gene match: 9. This CDR3 has 16 residues.

The genes are TRBV10-1 and TRBJ2-1, with 9 bases identical to TRBD1. The CDR3 length is 14 residues. The junction had 3 bases not matched to a gene; V was cut back by 7 bases and J by 2 bases. CDR1 is WNHNN, CDR2 SYGVQD, per germline (reference sequence). The CDR3 protein is CASNRQGAYNEQFF. CDR3 DNA sequence: TGCGCCAGCAACAGACAGGGGGCCTACAATGAGCAGTTCTTC.

V gene TRBV12-2 combines with J gene TRBJ2-1; the table names TRBD2, a call not compared with the DNA. TRBV12-2 is an annotated pseudogene. CDR3 length equals 14 residues. For the CDR3, the DNA is TGTGCAAGTCGCCCAGGACTTGCGGGGGGGGAGCAGTTCTTC. Residues: CASRPGLAGGEQFF.

A word on this clone: Other DNA sequences within the sample encode an identical CDR3. The V and J genes are TRBV5-1 and TRBJ1-1; D ambiguous. V was pared by 0 bases and J by 0 bases, with 9 bases between. Germline CDR1 reads SGHRS; CDR2 reads YFSETQ. There are 15 residues in the CDR3. CDR3 bases: TGCGCCAGCAGCTTGGCGGCGGGCCTGAACACTGAAGCTTTCTTT. It codes for CASSLAAGLNTEAFF.

This clone has more than one count but fewer than ten. The chain recombines TRBV19 with TRBJ1-5; D possibly corresponds to TRBD1 (6 bases). The V end was cut by 5 bases, the J end by 5 bases, with 19 bases between. The germline V gene has CDR1 LNHDA and CDR2 SQIVND (reference sequence). This CDR3 contains 16 residues. The CDR3 DNA sequence: TGTGCCAGTAGTCCTATAGGCCCTTCAGGGGATCAGCCCCAGCATTTT. The encoded protein is CASSPIGPSGDQPQHF.

The chain recombines TRBV5-1 with TRBJ2-7; a possible D gene is TRBD1 (5 bases). Trimming took 4 bases from V and 1 from J, leaving 9 bases between them. Per the germline V gene, CDR1 is SGHRS and CDR2 is YFSETQ. The CDR3 loop spans 13 amino acids. The CDR3 is CASSGAESYEQYF. CDR3 nucleotide sequence: TGCGCCAGCAGCGGGGCGGAGTCCTACGAGCAGTACTTC.

The rearrangement links TRBV6-5 to TRBJ1-1, with D maybe TRBD1 (6 bases). Trimming took off 1 base at V and 6 bases at J, with 15 bases between the two ends. Germline CDR1 reads MNHEY; CDR2 reads SVGAGI. There are 15 residues in the CDR3. Here the CDR3 DNA reads TGTGCCAGCAGTTACTTGACAGGTCCGCCCTCTGAAGCTTTCTTT. Translating gives CASSYLTGPPSEAFF.

The chain uses TRBV3-1 (or the pseudogene TRBV3-2) and TRBJ1-2; D remains unclear. The CDR3 loop spans 16 amino acids. CDR1 is LGHDT and CDR2 is YNNKEL in the germline V gene (reference sequence). The V end was cut by 1 base, the J end by 2 bases, with 14 bases between. The CDR3 here is CASSQGGALRNYGYTF. The CDR3 DNA reads TGTGCCAGCAGCCAAGGAGGTGCCCTTCGGAACTATGGCTACACCTTC.

The table lists this clone with a count of one. The genes are TRBV27 and TRBJ1-5, with D unclear. CDR3 length equals 12 residues. Germline-derived CDR1 and CDR2 are MNHEY and SMNVEV (reference sequence). Deletions cut 4 bases from V and 6 bases from J, with 7 bases between. The CDR3 region has the DNA TGTGCCAGCAGTTCTCGGGGTCAGCCCCAGCATTTT. Amino acids: CASSSRGQPQHF.

The rearrangement joins TRBV10-1 to TRBJ2-1; TRBD2 matches 8 bases. CDR3 length: 15 amino acids. V lost 4 bases, J lost 0 bases, and 2 bases stayed unmatched. Per germline, CDR1 WNHNN and CDR2 SYGVQD (reference sequence). The CDR3 is CASSGSGSSYNEQFF. In DNA form, the CDR3 reads TGCGCCAGCAGTGGAAGCGGGAGCTCCTACAATGAGCAGTTCTTC.

The chain combines TRBV19 with TRBJ1-1; 7 bases map to TRBD1. The V gene's germline CDR1 is LNHDA and CDR2 SQIVND (reference sequence). V lost 4 bases and J lost 3; bases outside the gene matches: 5. This CDR3 has 14 residues. The DNA of the CDR3 is TGTGCCAGTAGTAAAAGGGGGCAGGACACTGAAGCTTTCTTT. It translates to CASSKRGQDTEAFF.

The chain links TRBV27 to TRBJ1-4, with D tentatively TRBD1 (5 bases). V shed 4 bases and J shed 7 bases, with 13 bases lying between them. The CDR3 has 14 residues. Germline-derived CDR1 and CDR2 are MNHEY and SMNVEV (reference sequence). The DNA for the CDR3 is TGTGCCAGCAGTTCCCACTTGGGGGGTGAAAAACTGTTTTTT. Its protein is CASSSHLGGEKLFF.

The chain combines TRBV15 with TRBJ2-2; TRBD2 might be the D (5 bases). The CDR3 is made up of 15 amino acids. CDR1 and CDR2 from the germline V gene are LNHNV and YYDKDF (reference sequence). Trimming removed 0 bases at V and 1 base at J, with 6 bases between. This chain's CDR3 is CATSRDRGNTGELFF. CDR3 nucleotides: TGTGCCACCAGCAGAGATCGGGGGAACACCGGGGAGCTGTTTTTT. Complete variable domain (other parts from reference TRBV15 and TRBJ2-2): DAMVIQNPRYQVTQFGKPVTLSCSQTLNHNVMYWYQQKSSQAPKLLFHYYDKDFNNEADTPDNFQSRRPNTSFCFLDIRSPGLGDTAMYLCATSRDRGNTGELFFGEGSRLTVL.

The chain joins TRBV10-2 to TRBJ2-7, with D perhaps matching TRBD2 (6 bases). V lost 2 bases and J lost 0, with 11 bases in between. Germline V gene lookup returns CDR1 WSHSY and CDR2 SAAADI. The CDR3 has 15 residues. CDR3: CASSEPRGSSYEQYF. CDR3 in DNA: TGCGCCAGCAGTGAGCCCCGGGGGAGCTCCTACGAGCAGTACTTC.

This chain connects TRBV27 to TRBJ2-2; TRBD2 might be the D (5 bases). CDR3 length: 16 amino acids. The germline gives CDR1 MNHEY, CDR2 SMNVEV (reference sequence). Deletions cut 7 bases from V and 0 bases from J, with 15 bases between. CDR3 amino acids: CASTSGGLANTGELFF. The CDR3 coding sequence is TGTGCCAGCACCTCGGGCGGACTCGCGAACACCGGGGAGCTGTTTTTT.

A few counts support this clone. The chain recombines TRBV11-1 with TRBJ2-1, with D maybe TRBD2 (6 bases). Trimming took off 6 bases at V and 6 bases at J, with 12 bases between the two ends. Per the germline V gene, CDR1 is SGHAT and CDR2 is FQDESV (reference sequence). The CDR3 has 13 amino acids. The DNA of the CDR3 is TGTGCCAGCAGTTTGGGACTTTTCAATGAGCAGTTCTTC. This gives the protein CASSLGLFNEQFF.

This clone has more than one count but fewer than ten. The identical CDR3 is also encoded by other nucleotide sequences in the sample. The genes are TRBV24-1 and TRBJ1-5; D might be TRBD1 (6 bases). Germline V CDR1 and CDR2: KGHDR, SFDVKD. The CDR3 runs 13 residues. The V gene lost 6 bases and the J gene lost 4 bases, with 9 bases spanning the gap. CDR3 coding DNA: TGTGCCACCAGTCTTCAGGGGAATCAGCCCCAGCATTTT. Its protein is CATSLQGNQPQHF.

A single count supports this clone. CDR3 nucleotide sequence: TGTGCCAGCAGCTTAGGGGGGGGACTTCTCACAGATACGCAGTATTTT. Translation gives CASSLGGGLLTDTQYF. The V gene is TRBV11-2, the J gene TRBJ2-3; 7 bases are a match to TRBD2. CDR1 SGHAT and CDR2 FQNNGV come from the germline V gene. The ends lost 1 base at V and 2 bases at J; junction bases unmatched: 6. This CDR3 is 16 amino acids long.